The 15 T cell receptor beta chains listed next were all sequenced from one sample in a study of cytomegalovirus exposure and HLA in healthy donors. Profiled with immunoSEQ multiplex PCR; TCRdb holds only in-frame clones, not every one. The table records about 82,000 clones, just under 95% of them present only once. The sample taken for sequencing was PBMCs. The receptors originated from a man between 18 and 35 years old in good health and CMV-seronegative.

The J gene is TRBJ2-7, the V gene TRBV5-4, with D possibly matching TRBD1 (6 bases). This CDR3 has 13 residues. Trimming cost V 0 bases and J 4 bases, with 8 bases left between them. The germline CDR1 and CDR2 sequences are SGHNT and YYREEE (reference sequence). The CDR3 nucleotides read TGTGCCAGCAGCTTGGAGGACAGTTACGAGCAGTACTTC. Its protein product is CASSLEDSYEQYF.

The chain couples TRBV29-1 to TRBJ1-5, with 12 positions matching TRBD1. This CDR3 has 17 amino acids. Germline assignment: CDR1 SQVTM and CDR2 ANQGSEA. The ends lost 6 bases at V and 5 bases at J; junction bases unmatched: 14. The chain's CDR3 is CSVVAGTGGVGHQPQHF. CDR3 sequence (DNA): TGCAGCGTCGTTGCCGGGACAGGGGGCGTAGGTCATCAGCCCCAGCATTTT.

The gene calls are TRBV5-1 and TRBJ1-1; TRBD1 matches 10 bases. The CDR3 loop spans 19 amino acids. Unmatched junction bases numbered 20, after V lost 4 bases and J lost 5 bases. The germline V gene has CDR1 SGHRS and CDR2 YFSETQ. The CDR3 loop is CASSVGGDRGPPARTEAFF. Written as DNA, the CDR3 is TGCGCCAGCAGCGTCGGAGGGGACAGGGGTCCCCCTGCCAGGACTGAAGCTTTCTTT.

The chain combines TRBV4-2 with TRBJ1-3; D ambiguous. The V end lost 4 bases, the J end lost 4 bases, and 8 bases lay between the germline ends. In germline, CDR1 is LGHNA, CDR2 YNFKEQ. This CDR3 contains 13 residues. CDR3 in amino acids: CASSPRPGNTIYF. In nucleotides, the CDR3 is TGTGCCAGCAGCCCTAGGCCCGGAAACACCATATATTTT.

This rearrangement joins TRBV6-4 to TRBJ2-5; the D gene is possibly TRBD2 (6 bases). CDR3 size: 13 residues. V was pared by 4 bases and J by 5 bases, with 11 bases between. The germline V gene encodes CDR1 MRHNA and CDR2 SNTAGT. The CDR3, as DNA: TGTGCCAGCAGTGCCTTCCGGGGGGAGACCCAGTACTTC. Amino acid sequence: CASSAFRGETQYF.

In its sample, this clone was seen a few times. V and J are TRBV11-2 and TRBJ1-5; 7 bases are a match to TRBD1. V dropped 5 bases and J dropped 4; count of bases not matched to a gene: 5. Germline V gene lookup returns CDR1 SGHAT and CDR2 FQNNGV. There are 14 residues in the CDR3. Written as DNA, the CDR3 is TGTGCCAGCAGCCTCCGGGACAGAAATCAGCCCCAGCATTTT. Residues: CASSLRDRNQPQHF.

The chain is built from TRBV6-5 and TRBJ1-1; no definite D call. CDR3 length: 15 amino acids. Trimming took 4 bases from V and 4 from J, leaving 16 bases between them. The germline gives CDR1 MNHEY, CDR2 SVGAGI. The chain's CDR3 is CASSWSNIGSTEAFF. In nucleotides, the CDR3 is TGTGCCAGCAGTTGGTCCAATATTGGGAGCACTGAAGCTTTCTTT.

This chain joins TRBV30 and TRBJ1-6; a weak D match, TRBD1 (5 bases). CDR3 length: 17 residues. V shed 1 base and J shed 0 bases, with 13 bases lying between them. Germline V gives CDR1 GTSNPN, CDR2 SVGIG (reference sequence). This CDR3 reads CAWSASTVSSYNSPLHF. In DNA form, the CDR3 reads TGTGCCTGGAGTGCATCGACAGTGAGCTCCTATAATTCACCCCTCCACTTT.

This chain uses TRBV5-1 with TRBJ2-1; no definite D call. V lost 7 bases to trimming and J lost 2 bases, with 7 bases between them. Germline V lookup: CDR1 SGHRS, CDR2 YFSETQ. This CDR3 has 12 residues. Here the CDR3 DNA reads TGCGCCAGCTCTTTTACCTACAATGAGCAGTTCTTC. This translates into CASSFTYNEQFF.

This chain links TRBV4-1 with TRBJ2-2; 8 nucleotides agree with TRBD1. The CDR3 length is 18 residues. Germline loops: CDR1 MGHRA, CDR2 YSYEKL. The J segment lost 7 bases and the V segment lost 1 base, leaving 14 bases of the junction unmatched. Written as DNA, the CDR3 is TGCGCCAGCAGCCAAGGCCGTTTGAGGACAGGGCCGATCGGGGAGCTGTTTTTT. The encoded protein is CASSQGRLRTGPIGELFF.

The V gene is TRBV6-1, the J gene TRBJ2-1, with 10 bases fitting TRBD1. Germline values: CDR1 MNHNS, CDR2 SASEGT. J was trimmed by 5 bases and V by 5 bases; bases with no gene match: 6. This CDR3 has 15 residues. In nucleotides, the CDR3 is TGTGCCAGCAGTCCCAGCGGGACAGGGGACAATGAGCAGTTCTTC. Amino acids: CASSPSGTGDNEQFF.

The chain uses TRBV19 and TRBJ1-3; 8 nucleotides agree with TRBD1. Germline V lookup: CDR1 LNHDA, CDR2 SQIVND (reference sequence). CDR3 length: 15 amino acids. The V gene end was trimmed by 6 bases and the J gene end by 3 bases; junction bases not matched to a gene: 7. The CDR3 sequence: CASSPGGAFGNTIYF. CDR3 nucleotides: TGTGCCAGTAGCCCAGGGGGCGCATTTGGAAACACCATATATTTT.

This chain links TRBV4-1 with TRBJ1-1, with D possibly matching TRBD1 (5 bases). Germline CDR1 is MGHRA and CDR2 is YSYEKL. V was trimmed by 1 base and J by 0 bases, leaving 21 bases between them. CDR3 length equals 19 residues. The CDR3 bases are TGCGCCAGCAGCCAAGGGGGGGGTGGAAGACCCAGCGTGAACACTGAAGCTTTCTTT. Translated, it gives CASSQGGGGRPSVNTEAFF.

V usage is TRBV10-2 and J usage is TRBJ1-4; D gene ambiguous. CDR1 WSHSY and CDR2 SAAADI come from the germline V gene. The CDR3 has 12 residues. V lost 3 bases, J lost 8 bases, and 7 bases lay in between. The CDR3 reads CASSDVGEKLFF. In DNA, the CDR3 is TGCGCCAGCAGTGACGTCGGGGAAAAACTGTTTTTT.

The V call is TRBV11-2, the J call TRBJ2-7; possible D gene TRBD1, 6 bases. CDR3 length equals 15 residues. V lost 4 bases and J 1 base, leaving 14 bases between the germline ends. CDR1 is SGHAT, CDR2 FQNNGV, per germline. Here the CDR3 reads CASSSPKGHSYEQYF. DNA of the CDR3: TGTGCCAGCAGCTCCCCGAAGGGACATTCCTACGAGCAGTACTTC.